The T cell receptor beta chain under discussion was sequenced for a study of T cells in localized non-small cell lung cancer. General study points: Researchers found a median around 58 of the top 100 tumor clones in adjacent lung. Uninvolved adjacent lung showed higher T cell clonality than tumor. Without multi-region sequencing, intratumor heterogeneity could not be excluded.

Libraries were prepared by immunoSEQ multiplex PCR; TCRdb keeps only in-frame clonotypes and omits some of them. Here the sample spans more than 4,500 clones, approximately 40% being singletons. Germline CDR1 reads SGHNT; CDR2 reads YENEEA. V was clipped by 6 bases and J by 3 bases; unmatched bases: 8. This CDR3 comprises 15 residues. On this clone itself: Its target is not known.

The origin of this receptor is a male donor older than 55 with stage I squamous cell lung carcinoma. V usage is TRBV11-3 and J usage is TRBJ2-1, with 7 bases aligning to TRBD1. The sequences come from lung tumor tissue, collected before any cancer treatment. The CDR3 loop is CASSRPGTVYNEQFF. In nucleotides, the CDR3 is TGTGCCAGCAGTCGACCCGGGACAGTCTACAATGAGCAGTTCTTC.